Following are 8 T cell receptor beta chains from one sample sequenced in a study of blood T cell repertoires in COVID-19. Method: immunoSEQ multiplex PCR; TCRdb's copy keeps in-frame clones and lacks some. The sample has 350,000 or so clones; around 83% are singletons. Sequencing input: peripheral blood. Receptor source: a man under 40 with active or convalescent COVID-19.

Only a few counts were recorded for this clone. The V gene is TRBV2, the J gene TRBJ1-3; tentative D call: TRBD1 (5 bases). V was shortened by 7 bases and J by 4 bases, with 14 bases between the two germline ends. Germline lookup yields CDR1 SNHLY and CDR2 FYNNEI. The CDR3 spans 14 residues. In nucleotides, the CDR3 is TGTGCCAGCACTCGGGACCGGGGGGGAAACACCATATATTTT. Its translation: CASTRDRGGNTIYF.

The V and J genes are TRBV7-2 and TRBJ2-2, with D possibly TRBD2 on 6 matching bases. This CDR3 has 15 amino acids. CDR1 and CDR2 (germline): SGHTA, FQGNSA. Deletions cut 7 bases from V and 1 base from J, with 13 bases between. In nucleotides, the CDR3 is TGTGCCAGCACCCTTACGGGAGTGAACACCGGGGAGCTGTTTTTT. Translated: CASTLTGVNTGELFF.

Comments on this clone: Other DNA sequences in this sample translate to the same CDR3. V is TRBV7-3 and J is TRBJ1-1, with 8 bases matching TRBD1. The V and J ends lost 4 bases and 1 base, in that order; junction bases with no gene match: 2. The CDR3 has 14 amino acids. Germline V gene lookup returns CDR1 SGHTA and CDR2 FQGTGA. The CDR3 DNA reads as TGTGCCAGCAGCTCCGGACAGGGGAACACTGAAGCTTTCTTT. Residues: CASSSGQGNTEAFF.

V is TRBV20-1 and J is TRBJ1-5; D call uncertain. Germline-derived CDR1 and CDR2 are DFQATT and SNEGSKA (reference sequence). The ends were cut back, 6 bases at V and 2 bases at J, with 14 bases in the middle. This CDR3 is 14 amino acids long. CDR3 DNA sequence: TGCAGTGCAAGTCGGGGTTATGGCAATCAGCCCCAGCATTTT. This sequence encodes CSASRGYGNQPQHF.

This clone was detected only a few times. The V gene is TRBV19, the J gene TRBJ1-5; 7 bases map to TRBD1. The CDR3 spans 15 residues. CDR1 is LNHDA, CDR2 SQIVND, per germline (reference sequence). J gave up 2 bases and V 6 bases, and 7 bases lay outside the gene matches. The CDR3 here is CASSRWTGGNQPQHF. The CDR3 DNA reads TGTGCCAGTAGCAGATGGACAGGTGGCAATCAGCCCCAGCATTTT.

The genes are TRBV12-3 or TRBV12-4 and TRBJ2-1; a possible D gene is TRBD2 (5 bases). The V and J ends lost 3 bases and 3 bases respectively, with 6 bases between them. The CDR3 length is 13 residues. The CDR3 nucleotides read TGTGCCAGCAGTTTCGGACTCTACAATGAGCAGTTCTTC. It specifies CASSFGLYNEQFF.

The chain recombines TRBV11-3 with TRBJ2-1; TRBD2 aligns across 7 bases. V shed 1 base, J shed 6 bases, and the junction held 6 bases outside the gene matches. The CDR3 is made up of 15 amino acids. Germline values: CDR1 SGHNT, CDR2 YENEEA. The CDR3 DNA reads as TGTGCCAGCAGCTTAGTAAGCGGGGTCTCCAATGAGCAGTTCTTC. Encoded protein: CASSLVSGVSNEQFF.

The chain carries TRBV4-1 and TRBJ2-7, with TRBD1 matching 11 bases. The V gene end was trimmed by 3 bases and the J gene end by 0 bases; junction bases not matched to a gene: 7. The CDR3 is 17 amino acids. CDR1 is MGHRA and CDR2 is YSYEKL in the germline V gene. CDR3 DNA sequence: TGCGCCAGCAGCCACAAAGAGGGACAGGGGGTCTCCTACGAGCAGTACTTC. Its protein is CASSHKEGQGVSYEQYF.